The 27 T cell receptor beta chains given below trace back to one sample, sequenced in a study of T cell responses to AZD1222 COVID-19 vaccine (dated by TCRdb to the early 2020s). Library preparation used the immunoSEQ multiplex PCR assay. The immuneACCESS repertoire file appears here via TCRdb, limited to in-frame rearrangements. These files lack a portion of the clones; in checked studies, under half of the deficit traces to unresolved V genes, and the cause of the others is not known. For this sample the table gives 130,000 or so clones, of which more than 85% were detected only once. The ten largest clones represent 11% of the sample. The time point label on this specimen signifies: baseline before first vaccination. This specimen's treatment or condition label, interpreted: meningococcal conjugate vaccine given as trial control. Material: peripheral blood, obtained on day 0 of MenACWY control vaccination. The receptors derive from an adult in good health.

The rearrangement links TRBV15 to TRBJ1-4, with D perhaps TRBD1 (5 bases). This CDR3 region has 16 residues. The ends were cut back, 0 bases at V and 0 bases at J, with 8 bases in the middle. Germline lookup yields CDR1 LNHNV and CDR2 YYDKDF (reference sequence). The CDR3 loop reads CATSRDSQATNEKLFF. CDR3 bases: TGTGCCACCAGCAGAGACTCACAGGCAACTAATGAAAAACTGTTTTTT.

V is TRBV6-6 and J is TRBJ1-5; D remains unclear. There are 15 residues in the CDR3. In germline, CDR1 is MNHNY, CDR2 SVGAGI (reference sequence). V was cut by 5 bases and J by 0 bases, with 11 bases left in between. The CDR3 bases are TGTGCCAGCAGTCCCCCGGCATCTAGCAATCAGCCCCAGCATTTT. This translates into CASSPPASSNQPQHF.

This clone was counted a few times. V and J are TRBV6-5 and TRBJ2-7; 8 bases map to TRBD2. The CDR3 sequence is 15 residues long. V was clipped by 9 bases and J by 2 bases; unmatched bases: 12. Per germline, CDR1 MNHEY and CDR2 SVGAGI. The CDR3 reads CASRSYSSGPYEQYF. CDR3 DNA: TGTGCCAGTAGATCCTATTCTAGCGGGCCCTACGAGCAGTACTTC.

V and J are TRBV25-1 and TRBJ1-3; no clear D gene. This CDR3 has 12 residues. Trimming stripped 2 bases from V and 4 bases from J, with 3 bases between. Germline V lookup: CDR1 MGHDK, CDR2 SYGVNS. In DNA, the CDR3 is TGTGCCAGCAGTGAACTCGGAAACACCATATATTTT. This codes for CASSELGNTIYF.

The V call is TRBV11-1, the J call TRBJ2-1; unclear D gene. Trimming removed 5 bases at V and 4 bases at J, with 9 bases between. This CDR3 spans 13 amino acids. In germline, CDR1 is SGHAT, CDR2 FQDESV (reference sequence). The CDR3: CASSPSRYNEQFF. CDR3 bases: TGTGCCAGCAGCCCCAGCAGGTACAATGAGCAGTTCTTC.

V and J are TRBV7-9 and TRBJ1-4; unclear D gene. CDR1 is SEHNR and CDR2 is FQNEAQ in the germline V gene (reference sequence). The CDR3 runs to 14 residues. Between the trimmed V and J ends, which lost 4 bases and 8 bases, there was a span of 14 bases. CDR3 in amino acids: CASSSGQSAEKLFF. CDR3 bases: TGTGCCAGCAGCTCCGGGCAGTCAGCCGAAAAACTGTTTTTT.

The chain joins TRBV9 to TRBJ2-7, with 8 bases lining up with TRBD2. In germline, CDR1 is SGDLS, CDR2 YYNGEE. Trimming took 3 bases from V and 0 from J; bases not matched to a gene: 2. The CDR3 is 14 residues long. CDR3 coding DNA: TGTGCCAGCAGCGGTAGCGGGAACTCCTACGAGCAGTACTTC. Its protein is CASSGSGNSYEQYF.

This chain links TRBV11-2 with TRBJ2-7, with no clear D. V dropped 6 bases and J dropped 2 bases, with 14 bases sitting between them. This CDR3 has 14 amino acids. Germline V gives CDR1 SGHAT, CDR2 FQNNGV. The CDR3 DNA is TGTGCCAGCAGGCGCTTTTTAGATACCTACGAGCAGTACTTC. It encodes CASRRFLDTYEQYF.

J is TRBJ1-6 and V is TRBV6-1; 9 positions agree with TRBD1. The CDR3 loop spans 15 amino acids. Germline V gene lookup returns CDR1 MNHNS and CDR2 SASEGT. V shed 2 bases, J shed 10 bases, and the junction held 6 bases outside the gene matches. The CDR3 DNA reads TGTGCCAGCAGTGAATGGGGGACAGGGAAATCACCCCTCCACTTT. It yields the protein CASSEWGTGKSPLHF.

V is TRBV11-1 and J is TRBJ1-1; D may be TRBD1 (5 bases). The V gene's germline CDR1 is SGHAT and CDR2 FQDESV (reference sequence). The V gene lost 5 bases and the J gene lost 1 base, with 8 bases spanning the gap. The CDR3 contains 13 residues. Here the CDR3 reads CASSRDRNTEAFF. The DNA for the CDR3 is TGTGCCAGCAGCCGAGACAGGAACACTGAAGCTTTCTTT.

This chain joins TRBV7-2 and TRBJ1-5; no reliable D call. There are 15 residues in the CDR3. V was shortened by 4 bases and J by 8 bases, with 18 bases between the two germline ends. The germline V gene has CDR1 SGHTA and CDR2 FQGNSA. The CDR3 loop reads CASSSPGRDGEPQHF. The CDR3, as DNA: TGTGCCAGCAGCTCCCCGGGGAGGGATGGTGAGCCCCAGCATTTT.

The chain has TRBV11-3 and TRBJ1-6; weak D call: TRBD1 (5 bases). V lost 5 bases and J lost 7, with 15 bases in between. This CDR3 is 15 amino acids long. Germline-derived CDR1 and CDR2 are SGHNT and YENEEA. CDR3 DNA sequence: TGTGCCAGCAGCGCAAACTCAGGGAGCAATTCACCCCTCCACTTT. It encodes CASSANSGSNSPLHF.

The genes are TRBV11-2 and TRBJ2-7, with 7 positions matching TRBD2. Looked up from germline, CDR1 is SGHAT and CDR2 is FQNNGV. The CDR3 extends over 17 amino acids. Trimming cost V 1 base and J 6 bases; bases outside gene matches: 15. DNA for the CDR3: TGTGCCAGCAGCTTAGTGCTGTCTAGCGGAGATTTCGGCGAGCAGTACTTC. Protein sequence: CASSLVLSSGDFGEQYF.

V usage is TRBV2 and J usage is TRBJ1-1; 10 nucleotides align to TRBD1. The J segment lost 7 bases and the V segment lost 7 bases, leaving 9 bases of the junction unmatched. CDR3 length: 14 residues. The V gene's germline CDR1 is SNHLY and CDR2 FYNNEI. The DNA for the CDR3 is TGTGCCAGCAAAAGGGACAGGGGACTTGATGAAGCTTTCTTT. It encodes CASKRDRGLDEAFF.

The chain joins TRBV4-3 to TRBJ2-7; D uncertain. The CDR3 sequence is 15 residues long. The ends were cut back, 1 base at V and 0 bases at J, with 10 bases in the middle. Germline values: CDR1 LGHNA, CDR2 YSLEER. CDR3 sequence: CASSQGFGTSYEQYF. CDR3 in DNA: TGCGCCAGCAGCCAAGGTTTTGGCACCTCCTACGAGCAGTACTTC.

The V gene is TRBV20-1, the J gene TRBJ2-1; D tentatively reads TRBD1 or TRBD2 (6 bases each). CDR3 length equals 11 residues. Deletions cut 6 bases from V and 8 bases from J, with 11 bases between. Germline V lookup: CDR1 DFQATT, CDR2 SNEGSKA (reference sequence). In DNA, the CDR3 is TGCAGTGCCCAGAGGGGGGATGAGCAGTTCTTC. It translates to CSAQRGDEQFF.

The chain uses TRBV2 and TRBJ1-6; no clear D gene. Trimming stripped 8 bases from V and 3 bases from J, with 8 bases between. This CDR3 comprises 13 residues. Germline CDR1 and CDR2: SNHLY and FYNNEI. As DNA, the CDR3 is TGTGCCAGCGCGACGAGCTATAATTCACCCCTCCACTTT. Translating it yields CASATSYNSPLHF.

The chain links TRBV5-4 to TRBJ2-5; 12 nucleotides match TRBD2. CDR1 and CDR2 (germline): SGHNT, YYREEE (reference sequence). This CDR3 has 15 amino acids. Germline trimming cut 1 base from V and 4 bases from J; bases unmatched to any gene: 2. The chain's CDR3 is CASSLKLAGGETQYF. CDR3 bases: TGTGCCAGCAGCTTGAAACTAGCGGGAGGAGAGACCCAGTACTTC.

The rearrangement joins TRBV5-1 to TRBJ1-1; 8 bases agree with TRBD1. Germline CDR1 reads SGHRS; CDR2 reads YFSETQ. The CDR3 runs to 15 residues. J was trimmed by 4 bases and V by 4 bases; bases with no gene match: 9. The DNA of the CDR3 is TGCGCCAGCAGCCTTCGGGCAGGGGGCTTCACTGAAGCTTTCTTT. Protein sequence: CASSLRAGGFTEAFF. The full variable domain, completed using reference TRBV5-1 and TRBJ1-1, is KAGVTQTPRYLIKTRGQQVTLSCSPISGHRSVSWYQQTPGQGLQFLFEYFSETQRNKGNFPGRFSGRQFSNSRSEMNVSTLELGDSALYLCASSLRAGGFTEAFFGQGTRLTVV.

V is TRBV27 and J is TRBJ1-1, with a possible D match to TRBD1 (5 bases). The CDR3 covers 14 residues. Looked up from germline, CDR1 is MNHEY and CDR2 is SMNVEV (reference sequence). The V end was cut by 2 bases, the J end by 2 bases, with 9 bases between. The CDR3 region has the DNA TGTGCCAGCAGTTTACTCCAGGGAAACACTGAAGCTTTCTTT. As protein: CASSLLQGNTEAFF.

This sequence joins TRBV6-6 and TRBJ2-5; 9 positions agree with TRBD1. V shed 0 bases and J 5 bases; nucleotides not matched to a gene: 7. This CDR3 has 16 residues. Looked up from germline, CDR1 is MNHNY and CDR2 is SVGAGI (reference sequence). CDR3 region: CASSYSPGQGSETQYF. The CDR3 DNA is TGTGCCAGCAGTTACTCTCCGGGACAGGGATCGGAGACCCAGTACTTC.

The rearrangement links TRBV6-2 or TRBV6-3 to TRBJ2-7; D possibly corresponds to TRBD2 (7 bases). Trimming took off 2 bases at V and 4 bases at J, with 15 bases between the two ends. The CDR3 runs to 15 residues. Germline-derived CDR1 and CDR2 are MNHEY and SVGEGT. This chain's CDR3 is CASSYKGGAGYEQYF. The CDR3 DNA sequence: TGTGCCAGCAGTTACAAAGGGGGGGCTGGATACGAGCAGTACTTC.

This clone occurred once. The rearrangement links TRBV7-2 to TRBJ1-5; unclear D gene. Looked up from germline, CDR1 is SGHTA and CDR2 is FQGNSA. The V and J ends lost 2 bases and 5 bases respectively, with 7 bases between them. The length of the CDR3 is 13 residues. In DNA form, the CDR3 reads TGTGCCAGCAGCTTAAACTCGGATCAGCCCCAGCATTTT. It translates to CASSLNSDQPQHF.

This clone was detected only once. The chain couples TRBV6-5 to TRBJ2-7, with D perhaps matching TRBD1 or TRBD2 (5 bases each). Trimming removed 7 bases from V and 2 bases from J, with 18 bases in between. Per germline, CDR1 MNHEY and CDR2 SVGAGI. CDR3 length: 15 amino acids. CDR3 loop: CASTTTRDGTYEQYF. The CDR3 DNA sequence: TGTGCCAGCACCACTACCCGGGACGGAACCTACGAGCAGTACTTC.

DNA of the CDR3: TGTGCCAGCAGTCTCTTTATTACCGGGACAGGGACCTCTGGGGCCAACGTCCTGACTTTC. This codes for CASSLFITGTGTSGANVLTF. This rearrangement joins TRBV6-2 or TRBV6-3 to TRBJ2-6; 9 nucleotides align to TRBD1. The V gene end was trimmed by 5 bases and the J gene end by 0 bases; junction bases not matched to a gene: 14. Per the germline V gene, CDR1 is MNHEY and CDR2 is SVGEGT. This CDR3 is built from 20 residues.

This clone was observed a single time. J is TRBJ2-6 and V is TRBV11-3, with TRBD1 matching 7 bases. This CDR3 has 20 residues. Trimming took 0 bases from V and 0 from J; bases not matched to a gene: 11. CDR1 is SGHNT, CDR2 YENEEA, per germline. DNA for the CDR3: TGTGCCAGCAGCTTAGATCCCCGACAGGGATTCCACTCTGGGGCCAACGTCCTGACTTTC. Translated: CASSLDPRQGFHSGANVLTF.

The chain recombines TRBV7-2 with TRBJ1-1; 10 nucleotides align to TRBD1. In germline, CDR1 is SGHTA, CDR2 FQGNSA. The junction had 7 bases not matched to a gene; V was cut back by 1 base and J by 8 bases. The CDR3 has 15 residues. Here the CDR3 reads CASSLGGDRGIEAFF. The DNA of the CDR3 is TGTGCCAGCAGCTTAGGGGGGGACAGGGGCATAGAAGCTTTCTTT. Drawing the rest from reference TRBV7-2 and TRBJ1-1, the complete variable domain is GAGVSQSPSNKVTEKGKDVELRCDPISGHTALYWYRQSLGQGLEFLIYFQGNSAPDKSGLPSDRFSAERTGGSVSTLTIQRTQQEDSAVYLCASSLGGDRGIEAFFGQGTRLTVV.